Below, 8 T cell receptor beta chains from the same sample are listed, as sequenced in a study of CD4 T cells in relation to SARS-CoV-2 and coronaviruses. The protocol was immunoSEQ multiplex PCR, while the TCRdb copy is restricted to in-frame clones and leaves out a portion. The table has under 30,000 clones, about three quarters seen once. These receptors have no known antigen. Before the COVID-19 pandemic, during about 2010-2019, CD4+ T cells were taken from unexposed donors. The cells were cultured for approximately ten days before CD4+ T cells were isolated. The specimen sequenced was CD4+ T cells from PBMCs, cultured in vitro. The receptors derive from a human donor in good health.

V and J are TRBV9 and TRBJ2-3; D may be TRBD1 (6 bases). CDR1 is SGDLS and CDR2 is YYNGEE in the germline V gene. The CDR3 covers 13 residues. The V and J ends lost 4 bases and 5 bases respectively, with 11 bases between them. CDR3 coding DNA: TGTGCCAGCAGCAATCCAGGGGTAGATACGCAGTATTTT. It is translated as CASSNPGVDTQYF.

The V call is TRBV7-2, the J call TRBJ2-3; 10 bases agree with TRBD2. The CDR3 has 15 amino acids. The trim removed 5 bases at V and 8 bases at J, leaving 10 bases unmatched. CDR1 and CDR2 from the germline V gene are SGHTA and FQGNSA. In DNA, the CDR3 is TGTGCCAGCAGCCCCGGGACTAGCGATGGTGGTACGCAGTATTTT. Its translation is CASSPGTSDGGTQYF.

The chain has TRBV4-1 and TRBJ1-5, with TRBD1 matching 7 bases. Trimming at V came to 3 bases and at J to 7 bases, leaving 15 bases not matched to a gene. CDR3 length equals 17 residues. Germline V lookup: CDR1 MGHRA, CDR2 YSYEKL. CDR3 DNA sequence: TGCGCCAGCAGCCAGACCGAATCAAGGGGGCGAGGACAGCCCCAGCATTTT. Amino acid sequence: CASSQTESRGRGQPQHF.

This rearrangement joins TRBV6-6 to TRBJ1-1, with 7 positions matching TRBD1. J gave up 3 bases and V 2 bases, and 3 bases lay outside the gene matches. The germline V gene has CDR1 MNHNY and CDR2 SVGAGI (reference sequence). The CDR3 covers 14 residues. This CDR3 reads CASSYQQGDTEAFF. In DNA, the CDR3 is TGTGCCAGCAGTTACCAGCAGGGGGACACTGAAGCTTTCTTT.

This clone was counted only a few times. The rearrangement links TRBV12-3 or TRBV12-4 to TRBJ2-7; D ambiguous. The CDR3 contains 12 residues. V lost 6 bases, J lost 0 bases, and 6 bases lay in between. The CDR3 spells CASSPNSYEQYF. The DNA of the CDR3 is TGTGCCAGCAGCCCCAACTCCTACGAGCAGTACTTC.

V is TRBV6-5 and J is TRBJ2-7; 10 nucleotides agree with TRBD1. V shed 8 bases, J shed 12 bases, and the junction held 13 bases outside the gene matches. The CDR3 is 13 amino acids. Germline CDR1 and CDR2: MNHEY and SVGAGI. Here the CDR3 DNA reads TGTGCCAGCGCACCGGGACAGGGGCTAAAATGGTACTTC. The encoded protein is CASAPGQGLKWYF.

In its sample, this clone ranks as medium-sized. The J gene is TRBJ1-1, the V gene TRBV6-5; D not resolved. The germline CDR1 and CDR2 sequences are MNHEY and SVGAGI. Trimming removed 6 bases at V and 3 bases at J, with 14 bases between. CDR3 size: 14 residues. CDR3 sequence: CASRKVNYYTEAFF. The CDR3 nucleotides read TGTGCCAGCAGAAAGGTTAATTATTACACTGAAGCTTTCTTT.

This clone appeared a few times. The chain joins TRBV4-1 to TRBJ2-5; D is uncertain. Looked up from germline, CDR1 is MGHRA and CDR2 is YSYEKL. The CDR3 has 14 amino acids. V dropped 0 bases and J dropped 5 bases, with 10 bases sitting between them. CDR3 in amino acids: CASSQDHGFETQYF. Here the CDR3 DNA reads TGCGCCAGCAGCCAAGATCACGGGTTTGAGACCCAGTACTTC.